One sample yielded the 22 T cell receptor beta chains listed below, sequenced in a study of CD8 T cells in ankylosing spondylitis. TCRdb re-analysed the 5' RACE reads in MiXCR, keeping a single row per CDR3 protein. The repertoire has 300,000 to 400,000 distinct CDR3 sequences, 20% to 25% of them found once; the top ten carry roughly 14%. The sample was blood, either unsorted or a sorted T cell fraction (not recorded which). The receptors were gathered from a male donor with ankylosing spondylitis or in good health (not recorded which).

CDR3 DNA sequence: TGTGCCAGCAGCCCCCGGACTGACACCGGGGAGCTGTTTTTT. Protein sequence: CASSPRTDTGELFF. The chain has TRBV7-9 and TRBJ2-2; possible D gene TRBD2, 5 bases. Per germline, CDR1 SEHNR and CDR2 FQNEAQ (reference sequence). The germline V and J ends were trimmed by 5 bases and 3 bases, with 10 bases remaining between them. The CDR3 length is 14 residues.

This chain links TRBV29-1 with TRBJ1-2; D perhaps matches TRBD1 (6 bases). With 5 bases removed from V and 6 bases from J, the gap between germline ends came to 10 bases. Germline values: CDR1 SQVTM, CDR2 ANQGSEA. The CDR3 has 11 residues. The CDR3 DNA follows: TGCAGCGTTCCGGGGGCGAATGGCTACACCTTC. It yields the protein CSVPGANGYTF.

This clonotype was seen a few times. The chain has TRBV7-9 and TRBJ2-7; a possible D gene is TRBD1 (5 bases). There are 16 residues in the CDR3. With 4 bases removed from V and 2 bases from J, the gap between germline ends came to 18 bases. CDR1 is SEHNR and CDR2 is FQNEAQ in the germline V gene (reference sequence). The CDR3 reads CASSSSIGVLAYEQYF. The CDR3 region has the DNA TGTGCCAGCAGCTCTTCTATAGGGGTTTTAGCCTACGAGCAGTACTTC.

This clonotype was seen a handful of times. V is TRBV9 and J is TRBJ2-7; 10 bases are a match to TRBD2. This CDR3 has 15 residues. The germline V gene has CDR1 SGDLS and CDR2 YYNGEE. With V trimmed by 0 bases and J by 5 bases, 5 bases remained unmatched. The CDR3 region has the DNA TGTGCCAGCAGCGTAGGTTCTAGCGGGGGCAACGAGCAGTACTTC. This gives the protein CASSVGSSGGNEQYF.

This clonotype was counted between two and nine times. The rearrangement uses TRBV7-9 and TRBJ1-4; maybe TRBD1 (6 bases). Between the trimmed V and J ends, which lost 8 bases and 8 bases, there was a span of 18 bases. Germline lookup yields CDR1 SEHNR and CDR2 FQNEAQ (reference sequence). There are 14 residues in the CDR3. The CDR3 here is CASLLGGAGEKLFF. DNA for the CDR3: TGTGCCAGCCTCCTCGGGGGGGCAGGAGAAAAACTGTTTTTT.

This clonotype has more than one count but fewer than ten. The chain joins TRBV28 to TRBJ2-7; TRBD1 matches at 8 bases. The V segment lost 6 bases and the J segment 0 bases; nucleotides outside the gene matches: 7. Germline CDR1 is MDHEN and CDR2 is SYDVKM. This CDR3 contains 15 residues. As DNA, the CDR3 is TGTGCCAGCAGCGGACAGGGCGATCTCTCCTACGAGCAGTACTTC. Amino acids: CASSGQGDLSYEQYF.

V and J are TRBV6-5 and TRBJ2-5; no clear D gene. The V and J ends lost 7 bases and 5 bases respectively, with 8 bases between them. The CDR3 length is 11 residues. The germline V gene has CDR1 MNHEY and CDR2 SVGAGI. CDR3 sequence (DNA): TGTGCCAGCACTTATCTTGAGACCCAGTACTTC. Its protein product is CASTYLETQYF.

This clonotype was recorded a few times. This chain connects TRBV10-3 to TRBJ2-1; D unclear. CDR1 ENHRY and CDR2 SYGVKD come from the germline V gene. This CDR3 has 15 amino acids. Deletions cut 1 base from V and 1 base from J, with 8 bases between. CDR3 sequence reads: CAISEFGGSYNEQFF. CDR3 DNA sequence: TGTGCCATCAGTGAGTTCGGCGGATCCTACAATGAGCAGTTCTTC.

This sequence joins TRBV27 and TRBJ2-1; D possibly matches TRBD1 or TRBD2 (5 bases each). The CDR3 has 15 amino acids. Germline V gene data show CDR1 as MNHEY and CDR2 as SMNVEV (reference sequence). The V gene lost 1 base and the J gene lost 5 bases, with 12 bases spanning the gap. The chain's CDR3 is CASSLFGGRNNEQFF. The CDR3 DNA reads TGTGCCAGCAGTTTATTTGGGGGACGTAACAATGAGCAGTTCTTC.

This clonotype was detected only a few times. The V gene is TRBV20-1, the J gene TRBJ2-7, with 8 bases fitting TRBD2. Germline lookup yields CDR1 DFQATT and CDR2 SNEGSKA (reference sequence). The CDR3 has 13 amino acids. V shed 7 bases and J 3 bases; nucleotides not matched to a gene: 8. The DNA of the CDR3 is TGCAGTGGGAGTCCTGGGACTAGCTACGAGCAGTACTTC. It encodes CSGSPGTSYEQYF.

The chain recombines TRBV4-1 with TRBJ2-3, with D possibly being TRBD1 or TRBD2 (5 bases each). The CDR3 spans 17 residues. The V gene's germline CDR1 is MGHRA and CDR2 YSYEKL. V lost 3 bases, J lost 2 bases, and 18 bases lay in between. CDR3 bases: TGCGCCAGCAGCCACATCCCCGGGACCCTCAACACAGATACGCAGTATTTT. Amino acid sequence: CASSHIPGTLNTDTQYF.

The V gene is TRBV7-9, the J gene TRBJ2-2; 8 nucleotides line up with TRBD1. Per germline, CDR1 SEHNR and CDR2 FQNEAQ (reference sequence). The length of the CDR3 is 14 residues. Trimming cost V 5 bases and J 6 bases; bases outside gene matches: 5. The CDR3 sequence is CASSTRQGPGELFF. In nucleotides, the CDR3 is TGTGCCAGCAGCACCCGACAGGGGCCCGGGGAGCTGTTTTTT.

The chain recombines TRBV6-4 with TRBJ2-1; D might be TRBD2 (5 bases). The CDR3 spans 16 residues. CDR1 is MRHNA and CDR2 is SNTAGT in the germline V gene. V lost 3 bases, J lost 9 bases, and 21 bases lay in between. CDR3 in DNA: TGTGCCAGCAGTGAGGAGGAATTGACTTTATTGACTGAGCAGTTCTTC. It is translated as CASSEEELTLLTEQFF.

J is TRBJ2-3 and V is TRBV7-9; D gene uncertain. The germline gives CDR1 SEHNR, CDR2 FQNEAQ (reference sequence). The CDR3 is 13 amino acids. The V end lost 4 bases, the J end lost 0 bases, and 5 bases lay between the germline ends. The CDR3 here is CASSYPSTDTQYF. CDR3 coding DNA: TGTGCCAGCAGCTACCCTAGCACAGATACGCAGTATTTT.

V and J are TRBV5-5 and TRBJ2-1, with D possibly TRBD1 on 6 matching bases. This CDR3 contains 17 residues. The V end lost 0 bases, the J end lost 4 bases, and 17 bases lay between the germline ends. From germline, CDR1 is SGHKS and CDR2 YYEKEE (reference sequence). The CDR3 here is CASSLGGPGQMYNEQFF. The CDR3 DNA reads TGTGCCAGCAGCTTGGGGGGCCCGGGACAAATGTACAATGAGCAGTTCTTC.

This clonotype was picked up a small number of times. The V call is TRBV29-1, the J call TRBJ2-2, with D perhaps matching TRBD2 (6 bases). Trimming removed 6 bases at V and 5 bases at J, with 16 bases between. The CDR3 length is 14 residues. Germline CDR1 and CDR2: SQVTM and ANQGSEA. CDR3 sequence: CSVRGLARTGELFF. Here the CDR3 DNA reads TGCAGCGTGAGGGGACTGGCGAGAACCGGGGAGCTGTTTTTT.

This chain joins TRBV4-1 and TRBJ2-5; the D gene is possibly TRBD2 (5 bases). Trimming left V 0 bases short and J 13 bases short, with 15 bases between. The V gene's germline CDR1 is MGHRA and CDR2 YSYEKL. CDR3 size: 13 residues. CDR3 sequence: CASSQDLLAPAYF. CDR3 DNA sequence: TGCGCCAGCAGCCAAGATCTGCTAGCCCCAGCGTACTTC.

This clonotype turned up a few times. The V call is TRBV2, the J call TRBJ1-4; TRBD1 is a possible D gene (5 bases). Between the trimmed V and J ends, which lost 7 bases and 6 bases, there was a span of 18 bases. Per germline, CDR1 SNHLY and CDR2 FYNNEI. The CDR3 has 15 residues. The CDR3 region is CASTEGGRDYEKLFF. CDR3 bases: TGTGCCAGCACCGAGGGTGGGAGGGACTATGAAAAACTGTTTTTT.

Only a few counts were recorded for this clonotype. V usage is TRBV7-9 and J usage is TRBJ2-3; tentatively, D is TRBD1 (5 bases). The CDR3 has 13 residues. Trimming cost V 5 bases and J 3 bases, with 9 bases left between them. Looked up from germline, CDR1 is SEHNR and CDR2 is FQNEAQ (reference sequence). The CDR3 reads CASSLGVTDTQYF. The CDR3 DNA sequence: TGTGCCAGCAGCCTAGGGGTGACAGATACGCAGTATTTT.

This clonotype was observed a few times. The CDR3 is CASSVGNNEQFF. The DNA for the CDR3 is TGTGCCAGCAGCGTAGGCAACAATGAGCAGTTCTTC. The rearrangement uses TRBV9 and TRBJ2-1; D ambiguous. This CDR3 has 12 residues. Germline values: CDR1 SGDLS, CDR2 YYNGEE. Trimming removed 0 bases at V and 5 bases at J, with 3 bases between. The variable domain in full, with the rest retrieved from reference TRBV9 and TRBJ2-1, is DSGVTQTPKHLITATGQRVTLRCSPRSGDLSVYWYQQSLDQGLQFLIQYYNGEERAKGNILERFSAQQFPDLHSELNLSSLELGDSALYFCASSVGNNEQFFGPGTRLTVL.

The chain joins TRBV12-5 to TRBJ2-7; D ambiguous. The CDR3 runs 12 residues. V was pared by 1 base and J by 3 bases, with 4 bases between. CDR1 is LGHNT and CDR2 is FRNRAP in the germline V gene. CDR3 in amino acids: CASGLGNYEQYF. The CDR3 DNA sequence: TGTGCTAGTGGTTTGGGAAACTACGAGCAGTACTTC. The variable domain in full, completed from reference TRBV12-5 and TRBJ2-7, reads DARVTQTPRHKVTEMGQEVTMRCQPILGHNTVFWYRQTMMQGLELLAYFRNRAPLDDSGMPKDRFSAEMPDATLATLKIQPSEPRDSAVYFCASGLGNYEQYFGPGTRLTVT.

The chain links TRBV30 to TRBJ2-5; 9 bases agree with TRBD1. This CDR3 is built from 14 residues. Germline-derived CDR1 and CDR2 are GTSNPN and SVGIG (reference sequence). After removal of 4 bases from V and 1 base from J, the junction contained 4 bases not matched to a gene. The CDR3 here is CAWTQQGAQETQYF. CDR3 nucleotides: TGTGCCTGGACTCAACAGGGGGCCCAAGAGACCCAGTACTTC. The full variable domain, rest sourced from reference TRBV30 and TRBJ2-5, is SQTIHQWPATLVQPVGSPLSLECTVEGTSNPNLYWYRQAAGRGLQLLFYSVGIGQISSEVPQNLSASRPQDRQFILSSKKLLLSDSGFYLCAWTQQGAQETQYFGPGTRLLVL.